This TCR beta chain appears in the sequencing data of a study of cytomegalovirus exposure and HLA in healthy donors. General study points: When analyzed later, a missense DCLRE1C variant was found to be linked to TCR beta V- and J-gene trimming.

The PCR ran on 60 Vbeta and 13 Jbeta primers. Generated by immunoSEQ multiplex PCR, the TCRdb table keeps only in-frame clones and is missing some. The repertoire has about 150,000 clones, roughly 83% of them found once; the top ten carry approximately 8%. This clone was seen only once. Its antigen is unknown. Sampled while nominally healthy, donors likely had unrecorded immune exposures. In germline, CDR1 is SNHLY, CDR2 FYNNEI. The CDR3 covers 13 residues. Unmatched junction bases numbered 7, after V lost 6 bases and J lost 8 bases. Input material: PBMCs. The chain is built from TRBV2 and TRBJ1-2, with 9 bases identical to TRBD1. This clonotype was sampled from a man aged 30-40 years in good health and CMV-seropositive. CDR3 nucleotides: TGTGCCAGCAGCCGGGACAGGGCCGCGGGCTACACCTTC. It is translated as CASSRDRAAGYTF.